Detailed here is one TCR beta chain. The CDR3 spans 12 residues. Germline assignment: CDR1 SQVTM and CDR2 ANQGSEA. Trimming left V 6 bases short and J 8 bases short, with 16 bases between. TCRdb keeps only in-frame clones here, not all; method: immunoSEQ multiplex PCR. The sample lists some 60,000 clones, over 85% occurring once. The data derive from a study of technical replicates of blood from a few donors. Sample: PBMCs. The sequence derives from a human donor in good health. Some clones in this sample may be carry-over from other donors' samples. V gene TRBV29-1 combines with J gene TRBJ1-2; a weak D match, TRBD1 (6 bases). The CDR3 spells CSVNRVTYGYTF. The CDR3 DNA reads TGCAGCGTCAACAGGGTCACCTACGGCTACACCTTC.